Below are 23 T cell receptor beta chains sequenced from a single sample in a study of blood T cell repertoires in COVID-19. The repertoire was sequenced with immunoSEQ multiplex PCR; TCRdb's copy has only in-frame clones and lacks some. Altogether 100,000 to 150,000 clones are present, under 85% being singletons, with the ten largest covering approximately 8.7%. The sequenced sample was peripheral blood. The receptor set was obtained from a man aged 40-50 years with active or convalescent COVID-19.

The chain carries TRBV4-1 and TRBJ2-4; 9 nucleotides agree with TRBD1. The CDR3 has 16 residues. With V trimmed by 3 bases and J by 4 bases, 7 bases remained unmatched. Germline V gene lookup returns CDR1 MGHRA and CDR2 YSYEKL. Written as DNA, the CDR3 is TGCGCCAGCAGCCACTTACAGGGGGCAGGGAAAAACATTCAGTACTTC. Translation gives CASSHLQGAGKNIQYF.

The rearrangement links TRBV5-1 to TRBJ2-5, with a weak D call TRBD1 (5 bases). V was shortened by 2 bases and J by 5 bases, with 10 bases between the two germline ends. Germline lookup yields CDR1 SGHRS and CDR2 YFSETQ. CDR3 length equals 13 residues. CDR3 sequence (DNA): TGCGCCAGCAGCTTAGCAGGGATGGAGACCCAGTACTTC. Its protein product is CASSLAGMETQYF.

The rearrangement links TRBV18 to TRBJ2-7; 7 nucleotides line up with TRBD1. Trimming removed 3 bases from V and 5 bases from J; junction bases left unmatched: 7. Germline V gene lookup returns CDR1 KGHSH and CDR2 LQKENI. This CDR3 is built from 14 residues. The CDR3 DNA is TGTGCCAGCTCACCTTCGACAGGGTCTGACGAGCAGTACTTC. Translating gives CASSPSTGSDEQYF.

The rearrangement joins TRBV7-9 to TRBJ2-7, with 7 nucleotides matching TRBD1. With V trimmed by 3 bases and J by 0 bases, 2 bases remained unmatched. Germline assignment: CDR1 SEHNR and CDR2 FQNEAQ (reference sequence). The CDR3 covers 14 residues. Here the CDR3 reads CASSFTGASYEQYF. DNA of the CDR3: TGTGCCAGCAGCTTTACAGGGGCCTCCTACGAGCAGTACTTC.

This clone was seen a few times. The chain employs TRBV5-8 and TRBJ1-4; D is unresolved. V dropped 2 bases and J dropped 0 bases, with 11 bases sitting between them. The CDR3 has 16 residues. Germline V gene lookup returns CDR1 SGHTS and CDR2 YDEGEE. The CDR3 region has the DNA TGTGCCAGCAGCTTCCAATCCCTAACAACTAATGAAAAACTGTTTTTT. This encodes CASSFQSLTTNEKLFF.

J is TRBJ1-2 and V is TRBV19, with D tentatively TRBD1 (6 bases). Trimming left V 5 bases short and J 4 bases short, with 14 bases between. The germline V gene encodes CDR1 LNHDA and CDR2 SQIVND (reference sequence). There are 14 residues in the CDR3. This CDR3 reads CASSAQGRSYGYTF. CDR3 DNA: TGTGCCAGTAGTGCCCAGGGGAGATCCTATGGCTACACCTTC.

The chain links TRBV18 to TRBJ2-7; D may be TRBD1 (5 bases). Trimming cost V 3 bases and J 2 bases, with 14 bases left between them. The CDR3 consists of 15 residues. The germline CDR1 and CDR2 sequences are KGHSH and LQKENI. This CDR3 is CASSPQSDRPYEQYF. For the CDR3, the DNA is TGTGCCAGCTCACCCCAATCTGACAGACCCTACGAGCAGTACTTC.

The chain is built from TRBV5-1 and TRBJ1-1; D may be TRBD1 (6 bases). The CDR3 totals 15 residues. CDR1 is SGHRS, CDR2 YFSETQ, per germline. Trimming removed 1 base at V and 3 bases at J, with 13 bases between. The CDR3 region is CASSLLPGVDTEAFF. CDR3 nucleotide sequence: TGCGCCAGCAGCTTGTTGCCAGGGGTGGACACTGAAGCTTTCTTT. Drawing the rest from reference TRBV5-1 and TRBJ1-1, the complete variable domain is KAGVTQTPRYLIKTRGQQVTLSCSPISGHRSVSWYQQTPGQGLQFLFEYFSETQRNKGNFPGRFSGRQFSNSRSEMNVSTLELGDSALYLCASSLLPGVDTEAFFGQGTRLTVV.

The rearrangement uses TRBV5-1 and TRBJ2-4, with TRBD2 identical over 8 bases. Germline V gene lookup returns CDR1 SGHRS and CDR2 YFSETQ. The V and J ends lost 5 bases and 0 bases, in that order; junction bases with no gene match: 4. The length of the CDR3 is 15 residues. The CDR3 is CASSSGGEAKNIQYF. CDR3 DNA sequence: TGCGCCAGCAGTTCGGGAGGGGAAGCCAAAAACATTCAGTACTTC.

This clone appeared a few times. CDR3 in amino acids: CASSFGTGSNSPLHF. CDR3 nucleotide sequence: TGTGCCAGCAGCTTCGGGACAGGGTCTAATTCACCCCTCCACTTT. V gene TRBV7-9 combines with J gene TRBJ1-6, with 9 bases aligning to TRBD1. V lost 3 bases and J lost 6; bases outside the gene matches: 3. This CDR3 is built from 15 residues. Germline values: CDR1 SEHNR, CDR2 FQNEAQ (reference sequence).

This chain joins TRBV6-5 and TRBJ2-7; 13 positions agree with TRBD2. Germline CDR1 is MNHEY and CDR2 is SVGAGI. There are 15 residues in the CDR3. V lost 6 bases and J lost 2; bases outside the gene matches: 4. The CDR3 region is CASSRLAGGTYEQYF. As DNA, the CDR3 is TGTGCCAGCAGCCGACTAGCGGGGGGAACCTACGAGCAGTACTTC.

This clone was seen once. V gene TRBV14 combines with J gene TRBJ2-7; 7 bases map to TRBD1. The CDR3 sequence is 17 residues long. The V and J ends lost 6 bases and 0 bases, in that order; junction bases with no gene match: 14. Germline CDR1 SGHDN, CDR2 FVKESK. The CDR3 loop is CASSRGGTGQPSYEQYF. The CDR3 region has the DNA TGTGCCAGCAGTCGAGGGGGAACGGGACAGCCCTCCTACGAGCAGTACTTC. The full variable domain, in which reference TRBV14 and TRBJ2-7 provide the parts outside the CDR3, is EAGVTQFPSHSVIEKGQTVTLRCDPISGHDNLYWYRRVMGKEIKFLLHFVKESKQDESGMPNNRFLAERTGGTYSTLKVQPAELEDSGVYFCASSRGGTGQPSYEQYFGPGTRLTVT.

The chain uses TRBV9 and TRBJ2-7; D is unclear. Per germline, CDR1 SGDLS and CDR2 YYNGEE. The CDR3 has 14 residues. Trimming removed 0 bases at V and 7 bases at J, with 14 bases between. The DNA of the CDR3 is TGTGCCAGCAGCGTAGATTTGGTGGCGCGGGAGCAGTACTTC. Amino acid sequence: CASSVDLVAREQYF.

The CDR3 loop reads CASRTRQLTYEQYF. The CDR3 coding sequence is TGTGCCAGCAGAACCAGACAGCTAACCTACGAGCAGTACTTC. V and J are TRBV6-5 and TRBJ2-7; perhaps TRBD1 as D (5 bases). V was cut by 6 bases and J by 2 bases, with 14 bases left in between. CDR1 and CDR2 (germline): MNHEY, SVGAGI. The CDR3 has 14 amino acids.

The chain employs TRBV18 and TRBJ2-5, with D possibly matching TRBD1 (5 bases). V dropped 3 bases and J dropped 5 bases, with 10 bases sitting between them. Germline V CDR1 and CDR2: KGHSH, LQKENI. The CDR3 is made up of 13 amino acids. Here the CDR3 reads CASSPGRVETQYF. CDR3 sequence (DNA): TGTGCCAGCTCACCCGGCAGGGTGGAGACCCAGTACTTC.

This rearrangement joins TRBV5-6 to TRBJ1-2, with a weak D call TRBD1 (6 bases). This CDR3 comprises 16 residues. The ends were cut back, 4 bases at V and 8 bases at J, with 24 bases in the middle. Germline lookup yields CDR1 SGHDT and CDR2 YYEEEE. The CDR3 loop is CASSLHGGGVGIGYTF. CDR3 nucleotide sequence: TGTGCCAGCAGCCTCCATGGAGGGGGGGTTGGAATAGGCTACACCTTC.

V and J are TRBV7-5 and TRBJ2-5; the table's D call, TRBD2, has no DNA check behind it. TRBV7-5 is assigned pseudogene status. This CDR3 contains 17 residues. CDR3 sequence: CVRNGFLSGGAKKTQYF. The CDR3 DNA reads TGTGTCAGAAATGGTTTCCTCAGCGGGGGGGCCAAAAAGACCCAGTACTTC.

Turning to this clone: At one of its ends the junction is not consistent with the germline gene, which may arise from a read error. V is TRBV9 and J is TRBJ1-2; 10 bases match TRBD1. The CDR3 has 14 amino acids. Germline lookup yields CDR1 SGDLS and CDR2 YYNGEE. The CDR3 DNA is TGTGCCAGCAGCGTACCGGGACAGGGGTCCAAGCGTCTCTTC. As protein: CASSVPGQGSKRLF.

The J gene is TRBJ2-4, the V gene TRBV6-5; 8 positions match TRBD1. The length of the CDR3 is 13 residues. Trimming at V came to 11 bases and at J to 0 bases, leaving 3 bases not matched to a gene. CDR1 MNHEY and CDR2 SVGAGI come from the germline V gene. CDR3 region: CACQGAAKNIQYF. The CDR3, as DNA: TGTGCCTGCCAGGGGGCAGCCAAAAACATTCAGTACTTC.

The chain employs TRBV19 and TRBJ1-1, with 9 bases fitting TRBD1. The V and J ends lost 5 bases and 4 bases, in that order; junction bases with no gene match: 8. The length of the CDR3 is 15 residues. CDR1 is LNHDA and CDR2 is SQIVND in the germline V gene (reference sequence). The DNA of the CDR3 is TGTGCCAGTAGTCCGCGGGACAGGGTAACCACTGAAGCTTTCTTT. It encodes CASSPRDRVTTEAFF.

The chain has TRBV6-2 or TRBV6-3 and TRBJ1-2; TRBD1 might be the D (5 bases). The CDR3 loop spans 14 amino acids. Germline values: CDR1 MNHEY, CDR2 SVGEGT. V was trimmed by 3 bases and J by 4 bases, leaving 12 bases between them. CDR3 DNA: TGTGCCAGCAGTTATCGGGGGGTCGCCTATGGCTACACCTTC. Amino acids: CASSYRGVAYGYTF.

The chain links TRBV23-1 to TRBJ2-7; D may be TRBD1 (5 bases). TRBV23-1 is an ORF; its function is uncertain. V lost 4 bases and J lost 5, with 9 bases in between. The CDR3 is 12 residues long. The CDR3 DNA reads TGCGCCAGCAGTCGTCAGGGCCACGAGCAGTACTTC. Protein product: CASSRQGHEQYF.

This clone was observed once. The chain is built from TRBV7-2 and TRBJ1-4; TRBD1 is a possible D gene (6 bases). Trimming pared 6 bases from V and 7 bases from J, leaving 18 bases between. This CDR3 is built from 15 residues. Germline assignment: CDR1 SGHTA and CDR2 FQGNSA. CDR3 protein: CASSREGGGGEKLFF. The CDR3 region has the DNA TGTGCCAGCAGTCGGGAGGGGGGAGGAGGTGAAAAACTGTTTTTT.